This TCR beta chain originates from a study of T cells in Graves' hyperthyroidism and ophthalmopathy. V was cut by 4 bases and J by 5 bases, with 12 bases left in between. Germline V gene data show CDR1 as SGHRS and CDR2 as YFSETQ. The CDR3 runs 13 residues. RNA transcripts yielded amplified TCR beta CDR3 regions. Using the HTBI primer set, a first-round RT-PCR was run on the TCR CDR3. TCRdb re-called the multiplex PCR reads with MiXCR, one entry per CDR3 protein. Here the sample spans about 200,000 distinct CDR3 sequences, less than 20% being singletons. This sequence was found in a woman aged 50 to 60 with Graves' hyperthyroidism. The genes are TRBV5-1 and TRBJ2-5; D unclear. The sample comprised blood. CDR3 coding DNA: TGCGCCAGCAGCCCCCGCCTCCAGGAGACCCAGTACTTC. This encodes CASSPRLQETQYF.